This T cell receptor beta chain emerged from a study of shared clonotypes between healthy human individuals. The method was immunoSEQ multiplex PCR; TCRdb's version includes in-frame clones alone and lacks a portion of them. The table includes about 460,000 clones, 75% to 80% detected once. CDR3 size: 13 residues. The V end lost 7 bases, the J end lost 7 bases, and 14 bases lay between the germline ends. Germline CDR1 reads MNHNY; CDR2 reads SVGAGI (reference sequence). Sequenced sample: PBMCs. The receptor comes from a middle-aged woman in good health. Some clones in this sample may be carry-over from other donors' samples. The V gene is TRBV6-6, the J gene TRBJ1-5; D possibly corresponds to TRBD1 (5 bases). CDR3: CASNHGGVQPQHF. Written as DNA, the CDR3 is TGTGCCAGCAACCACGGAGGGGTCCAGCCCCAGCATTTT.